The present entry profiles one TCR beta chain with its context. This clonotype was recorded a few times. No antigen is known for it. No base quality values were provided; no much bigger clone lies one nucleotide off. The sequencing machine was an Illumina HiSeq 1500. TCRdb redid the processing of the public reads, applying fastp at Q25 and MiXCR, and retained in-frame beta chains. Rows are unified per CDR3 protein, each entry keeping the most common DNA and genes. The sample has a few hundred thousand distinct CDR3 sequences on record, 35% to 50% of them singletons. The ten largest clones capture more than 40% of the sample. Taken with the paper, the label for treatment or condition translates to: in vitro stimulation with specific CMV peptide epitopes to enrich CMV-specific T cells. The data belong to a study of T cell repertoires in cytomegalovirus infection (dated by TCRdb to about 2019). As for the study more broadly: The peptide stimulations were aimed at well-studied HLA-B-restricted epitopes as well as recently identified HLA-C-restricted CMV epitopes, whose presentation resists viral immunomodulation. Donor HLA type was relevant to the analysis, as public TCR beta signatures indicated carriage of CMV infection together with the matching HLA type.

General study outcomes and caveats: The ex vivo response was dominated by HLA-C-restricted CMV-specific TCR beta clonotypes, and the single most frequent clonotype in two of eight donors was supplied by these HLA-C-restricted clonotypes. In both this cohort and an independent roughly 350-donor cohort, the cumulative frequency of public TCR beta family members distinguished carriers of CMV infection plus the relevant HLA type.

The material was cultured PBMCs, obtained from culture after CMV antigen stimulation. This clonotype originated in a human donor in good health (CMV status not recorded). Some clones in this sample may be carry-over from other donors' samples.

The CDR3 region: CASSLEQGALYGYTF. Read as DNA, the sequence is TGTGCCAGCAGCTTAGAACAGGGCGCGCTTTATGGCTACACCTTC. Recombination connected TRBV7-2 to TRBJ1-2; possibly the D gene is TRBD1, per 6 matching bases. The CDR3 sequence holds 15 residues, the cysteine and phenylalanine included. Only CDR3 DNA is held: 45 bases, read in frame from base 1. V and J lose 1 base and 5 bases, and a span of 14 bases separates them. CDR1 SGHTA and CDR2 FQGNSA are derived from the germline V gene.